One sample yielded the 12 T cell receptor beta chains listed below, sequenced in a study of T cells in women clearing cervical HPV infection. The method was immunoSEQ multiplex PCR; TCRdb's version includes in-frame clones alone and lacks a portion of them. In all, the sample yields 25,000 to 30,000 clones. Input material: blood buffy coat. The origin of the receptors is a woman aged 18-69 years with a cervical HPV16 infection that either progressed to CIN3+ or cleared (not recorded which).

Note on this clone: From the germline J gene comes the end of the CDR3, since the read stops 3 residues before it. The chain employs TRBV5-1 and TRBJ1-1; TRBD1 matches 7 bases. Germline V gives CDR1 SGHRS, CDR2 YFSETQ. V shed 0 bases and J 2 bases; nucleotides not matched to a gene: 7. The CDR3 is 16 amino acids. The CDR3 loop reads CASSLVAGGSNTEAFF. Incomplete CDR3 DNA: TGCGCCAGCAGCTTGGTGGCAGGGGGTTCAAACACTGAA.

Concerning this clone: The read terminates 3 residues before the CDR3 end, so the remaining end is supplied by the germline J gene. The gene calls are TRBV23-1 and TRBJ2-7; tentatively, D is TRBD1 (6 bases). TRBV23-1 is known as an ORF, though its function is uncertain. The CDR3 runs 19 residues. With 2 bases removed from V and 3 bases from J, the gap between germline ends came to 26 bases. CDR3 loop: CASSQQAGAPLRGLYEQYF. CDR3 DNA, as far as it was read: TGCGCCAGCAGTCAACAGGCAGGGGCCCCCTTAAGGGGTCTCTACGAG.

Turning to this clone: Read sequence stops 3 residues before the CDR3 end, and the germline J gene provides the missing end. V is TRBV19 and J is TRBJ2-4; 12 bases line up with TRBD1. CDR1 is LNHDA, CDR2 SQIVND, per germline (reference sequence). There are 15 residues in the CDR3. The part of the CDR3 DNA that was read is TGTGCCAGTAGTTCCGGGACAGGGGGCGCCTATGGT. Its protein is CASSSGTGGAYG. In full, the CDR3 is CASSSGTGGAYGQYF.

Incomplete CDR3 DNA: TGCGCCAGCAGCTTCCGGGACAGGGCGGCGGATGAG. Protein product: CASSFRDRAADE. The whole CDR3 protein reads CASSFRDRAADEQFF. The J gene is TRBJ2-1, the V gene TRBV5-1; 9 bases match TRBD1. Coverage ceases 3 residues before the CDR3 finishes, and the germline J gene fills in the end. Trimming removed 2 bases from V and 8 bases from J; junction bases left unmatched: 8. Germline CDR1 is SGHRS and CDR2 is YFSETQ. This CDR3 is built from 15 residues.

A word on this clone: A junction end diverges from the germline sequence, so it may reflect a read error. The read ends 3 residues early relative to the CDR3; the germline J gene fills the gap. The chain employs TRBV6-1 and TRBJ2-1; maybe TRBD1 (6 bases). Germline-derived CDR1 and CDR2 are MNHNS and SASEGT. This CDR3 spans 14 amino acids. CDR3 DNA (partial): TGTGCCACCAGTGGGACATCCGAAGTTGATGAG. Protein: CATSGTSEVDE. The full CDR3 protein reads CATSGTSEVDEQFF.

Details on this clone: The read finishes 3 residues shy of the CDR3 end, and the germline J gene is used to complete it. This chain links TRBV4-2 with TRBJ1-4; 12 nucleotides agree with TRBD1. The V and J ends lost 2 bases and 3 bases, in that order; junction bases with no gene match: 4. The CDR3 runs to 17 residues. Germline V lookup: CDR1 LGHNA, CDR2 YNFKEQ. The covered CDR3 bases are TGTGCCAGCAGCCAATCGGGACAGGGGGCCCCTAATGAAAAA. Translation gives CASSQSGQGAPNEK. The whole CDR3 region reads CASSQSGQGAPNEKLFF.

Concerning this clone itself: The read is 3 residues too short to cover the CDR3 end, so that end is filled in from the germline J gene. The chain recombines TRBV7-7 with TRBJ2-3; 10 nucleotides line up with TRBD2. Germline lookup yields CDR1 SSHAT and CDR2 FNYEAQ (reference sequence). This CDR3 region has 15 residues. The sequenced CDR3 bases are TGTGCTAGCTCGAAGCGGGGGGGCTTGACAGATACG. As protein: CASSKRGGLTDT. The CDR3 in full is CASSKRGGLTDTQYF.

Remarks on this clone: The read falls 3 residues short of the CDR3 end, and the missing part is taken from the germline J gene. V is TRBV7-2 and J is TRBJ2-5; D remains ambiguous. Deletions cut 1 base from V and 2 bases from J, with 8 bases between. In germline, CDR1 is SGHTA, CDR2 FQGNSA. The CDR3 sequence is 14 residues long. Incomplete CDR3 DNA: TGTGCCAGCAGCTTAGACGTCAGGCAAGAGACC. It yields the protein CASSLDVRQET. The CDR3 in its entirety is CASSLDVRQETQYF.

About this clone: The sequenced fragment ends 3 residues before the CDR3 boundary, so the rest is inferred from the germline J gene. J is TRBJ2-1 and V is TRBV10-3; tentative D call: TRBD1 (5 bases). The CDR3 is made up of 14 amino acids. CDR1 is ENHRY and CDR2 is SYGVKD in the germline V gene. V dropped 6 bases and J dropped 8 bases, with 17 bases sitting between them. CDR3 protein: CAISTGALSDEQFF. The CDR3 bases that were read are TGTGCCATCAGCACAGGAGCTTTGTCCGATGAG.

Concerning this clone: Sequencing ends 3 residues short of the CDR3 end; the germline J gene provides the rest. V usage is TRBV2 and J usage is TRBJ2-7; 7 bases agree with TRBD1. The germline gives CDR1 SNHLY, CDR2 FYNNEI. The CDR3 covers 14 residues. The ends lost 7 bases at V and 1 base at J; junction bases unmatched: 7. The CDR3 sequence is CASTPGQDSYEQYF. The part of the CDR3 DNA that was read is TGTGCCAGCACACCAGGACAGGATTCCTACGAG.

CDR3 DNA (partial): TGCAGTGCTAGAGATCGCGAAGGTCTACTAGCGGGGGGTTTGCGTGCCTACAATGAC. It is translated as CSARDREGLLAGGLRAYND. The entire CDR3 sequence reads CSARDREGLLAGGLRAYNDYTF. The chain joins TRBV20-1 to TRBJ1-2; D might be TRBD1 (5 bases). The CDR3 extends 3 residues past the end of the read, so its final part is completed from the germline J gene. CDR3 length: 22 residues. Germline V gene data show CDR1 as DFQATT and CDR2 as SNEGSKA (reference sequence).

Worth noting for this clone: With the read ending 3 residues before the CDR3 end, the germline J gene is used to fill in that end. This chain uses TRBV6-2 or TRBV6-3 with TRBJ2-2; possibly TRBD1 for D (6 bases). The CDR3 sequence is 13 residues long. The germline V gene encodes CDR1 MNHEY and CDR2 SVGEGT. Deletions cut 5 bases from V and 5 bases from J, with 9 bases between. CDR3 protein: CASSNRVTGELFF. The sequenced part of the CDR3 DNA is TGTGCCAGCAGTAACAGGGTAACCGGGGAG.